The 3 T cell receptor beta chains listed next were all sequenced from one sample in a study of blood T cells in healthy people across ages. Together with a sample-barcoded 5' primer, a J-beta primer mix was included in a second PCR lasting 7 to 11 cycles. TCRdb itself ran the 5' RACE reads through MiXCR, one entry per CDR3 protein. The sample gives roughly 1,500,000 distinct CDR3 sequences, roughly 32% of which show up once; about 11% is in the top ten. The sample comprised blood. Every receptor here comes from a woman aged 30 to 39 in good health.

This CDR3 is CASSQEGARNTGELFF. The CDR3 coding sequence is TGCGCCAGCAGCCAAGAAGGGGCGCGGAACACCGGGGAGCTGTTTTTT. J is TRBJ2-2 and V is TRBV4-1; tentatively, D is TRBD1 (5 bases). CDR3 length equals 16 residues. Looked up from germline, CDR1 is MGHRA and CDR2 is YSYEKL. V lost 0 bases and J lost 1, with 9 bases in between.

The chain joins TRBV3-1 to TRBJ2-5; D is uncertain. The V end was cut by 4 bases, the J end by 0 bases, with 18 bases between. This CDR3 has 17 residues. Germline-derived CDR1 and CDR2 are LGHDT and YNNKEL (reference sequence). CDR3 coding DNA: TGTGCCAGCAGCCGCGGTTTTTCGCCCCCTTACCAAGAGACCCAGTACTTC. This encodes CASSRGFSPPYQETQYF.

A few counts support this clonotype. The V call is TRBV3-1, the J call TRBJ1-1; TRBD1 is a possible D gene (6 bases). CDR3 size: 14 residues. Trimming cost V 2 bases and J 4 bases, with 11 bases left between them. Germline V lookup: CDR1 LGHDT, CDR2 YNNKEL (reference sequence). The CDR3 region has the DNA TGTGCCAGCAGCCAATCAGGGGTTCTCACTGAAGCTTTCTTT. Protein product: CASSQSGVLTEAFF. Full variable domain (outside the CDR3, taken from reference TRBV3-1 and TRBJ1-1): DTAVSQTPKYLVTQMGNDKSIKCEQNLGHDTMYWYKQDSKKFLKIMFSYNNKELIINETVPNRFSPKSPDKAHLNLHINSLELGDSAVYFCASSQSGVLTEAFFGQGTRLTVV.